A single sample gave rise to the 26 T cell receptor beta chains below, sequenced in a study of graft-versus-host responses after intestinal transplantation. Generated by immunoSEQ multiplex PCR, the TCRdb table keeps only in-frame clones and is missing some. The table includes some 77,000 clones, around 92% detected once. The material sequenced was PBMCs, taken 98 days after intestinal transplantation. The receptors derive from a human patient who received an intestinal transplant, so some T cells may come from the graft donor.

The rearrangement joins TRBV27 to TRBJ2-7, with TRBD2 matching over 11 bases. Unmatched junction bases numbered 9, after V lost 1 base and J lost 7 bases. The germline V gene encodes CDR1 MNHEY and CDR2 SMNVEV (reference sequence). The CDR3 consists of 16 residues. CDR3 in DNA: TGTGCCAGCAGTTTATTGTATAGCGGGGGGGCGTTAGAGCAGTACTTC. It translates to CASSLLYSGGALEQYF.

The chain employs TRBV4-1 and TRBJ2-5, with 8 nucleotides matching TRBD2. Trimming removed 0 bases from V and 6 bases from J; junction bases left unmatched: 9. The germline V gene encodes CDR1 MGHRA and CDR2 YSYEKL. The CDR3 is made up of 16 amino acids. The CDR3 bases are TGCGCCAGCAGCCAAGATCGGGATAGCGGGACAAAGACCCAGTACTTC. Amino acid sequence: CASSQDRDSGTKTQYF.

The chain has TRBV10-1 and TRBJ2-1; 7 nucleotides line up with TRBD2. Germline V CDR1 and CDR2: WNHNN, SYGVQD (reference sequence). Germline trimming cut 4 bases from V and 2 bases from J; bases unmatched to any gene: 8. CDR3 length: 16 amino acids. The CDR3: CASSGRLAAPYNEQFF. CDR3 bases: TGCGCCAGCAGTGGGCGCCTAGCGGCACCCTACAATGAGCAGTTCTTC.

The J gene is TRBJ1-1, the V gene TRBV27; possible D gene TRBD1, 6 bases. V dropped 5 bases and J dropped 0 bases, with 10 bases sitting between them. This CDR3 spans 14 amino acids. Germline loops: CDR1 MNHEY, CDR2 SMNVEV (reference sequence). DNA of the CDR3: TGTGCCAGCAGTCTCACAGGGATGAACACTGAAGCTTTCTTT. This translates into CASSLTGMNTEAFF.

In DNA form, the CDR3 reads TGTGCCAGCCGTACAGGGGGCAGGGGAGAGACCCAGTACTTC. Amino acids: CASRTGGRGETQYF. The gene calls are TRBV14 and TRBJ2-5, with 9 bases identical to TRBD1. Germline values: CDR1 SGHDN, CDR2 FVKESK. J gave up 4 bases and V 8 bases, and 8 bases lay outside the gene matches. The CDR3 runs 14 residues. Full variable domain (missing parts from reference TRBV14 and TRBJ2-5): EAGVTQFPSHSVIEKGQTVTLRCDPISGHDNLYWYRRVMGKEIKFLLHFVKESKQDESGMPNNRFLAERTGGTYSTLKVQPAELEDSGVYFCASRTGGRGETQYFGPGTRLLVL.

Comment on this clone: The germline gene is not matched at one end of the junction; a read error may be the cause. This chain uses TRBV6-5 with TRBJ1-1; weak D call: TRBD1 (5 bases). The length of the CDR3 is 15 residues. CDR1 and CDR2 (germline): MNHEY, SVGAGI. This CDR3 reads CASSYSGTLDTEAFF. The DNA for the CDR3 is TGTGCCAGCAGCTACTCCGGGACTTTAGACACTGAAGCTTTCTTT.

Here the CDR3 reads CASSLELAAQADTQYF. CDR3 sequence (DNA): TGTGCCAGCAGCTTAGAACTAGCAGCCCAGGCAGATACGCAGTATTTT. This sequence joins TRBV5-4 and TRBJ2-3, with a tentative D call TRBD2 (6 bases). Germline V gives CDR1 SGHNT, CDR2 YYREEE (reference sequence). The CDR3 sequence is 16 residues long. Deletions cut 2 bases from V and 4 bases from J, with 17 bases between. Full variable domain (outside the CDR3, taken from reference TRBV5-4 and TRBJ2-3): ETGVTQSPTHLIKTRGQQVTLRCSSQSGHNTVSWYQQALGQGPQFIFQYYREEENGRGNFPPRFSGLQFPNYSSELNVNALELDDSALYLCASSLELAAQADTQYFGPGTRLTVL.

This chain uses TRBV12-5 with TRBJ2-4; possible D gene TRBD1, 6 bases. The CDR3 is 16 amino acids. V lost 0 bases and J lost 0, with 9 bases in between. CDR1 LGHNT and CDR2 FRNRAP come from the germline V gene. In DNA form, the CDR3 reads TGTGCTAGTGGTTTGGTACAGGGTTTAGCCAAAAACATTCAGTACTTC. This codes for CASGLVQGLAKNIQYF.

The V call is TRBV6-1, the J call TRBJ2-7; 8 nucleotides match TRBD1. The CDR3 extends over 16 amino acids. Germline V gives CDR1 MNHNS, CDR2 SASEGT. The ends lost 4 bases at V and 5 bases at J; junction bases unmatched: 13. CDR3 sequence reads: CASSVKPGQGAHEQYF. The CDR3 bases are TGTGCCAGCAGTGTGAAGCCTGGACAGGGAGCCCACGAGCAGTACTTC.

This chain uses TRBV5-1 with TRBJ2-6; D unresolved. V lost 4 bases and J lost 1, with 6 bases in between. CDR1 and CDR2 (germline): SGHRS, YFSETQ. CDR3 length: 14 amino acids. CDR3 coding DNA: TGCGCCAGCAGCCGATATTCTGGGGCCAACGTCCTGACTTTC. Translation gives CASSRYSGANVLTF.

The sample holds one count of this clone. This sequence joins TRBV6-5 and TRBJ1-5, with D possibly TRBD1 on 5 matching bases. The germline V gene encodes CDR1 MNHEY and CDR2 SVGAGI. Trimming removed 5 bases at V and 2 bases at J, with 7 bases between. The CDR3 runs to 13 residues. The CDR3 coding sequence is TGTGCCAGCAGTATGACAGGCAATCAGCCCCAGCATTTT. Translated: CASSMTGNQPQHF.

This clone was seen once. CDR3 nucleotide sequence: TGTGCCAGCAGCTTGGCTCGGAGGGGGTGGTCCTACGAGCAGTACTTC. This encodes CASSLARRGWSYEQYF. The rearrangement joins TRBV5-6 to TRBJ2-7; possibly TRBD1 or TRBD2 for D (6 bases each). The CDR3 has 16 residues. Trimming stripped 0 bases from V and 1 base from J, with 14 bases between. Germline loops: CDR1 SGHDT, CDR2 YYEEEE.

The rearrangement links TRBV23-1 to TRBJ2-7; 8 nucleotides match TRBD1. Being an ORF, TRBV23-1 has a function that is uncertain. J was trimmed by 2 bases and V by 8 bases; bases with no gene match: 14. The CDR3 covers 16 residues. The CDR3 DNA reads as TGCGCCAGCCCGCTGGTTCCGGGACAGGACCCCTACGAGCAGTACTTC. It translates to CASPLVPGQDPYEQYF.

The J gene is TRBJ2-2, the V gene TRBV19, with TRBD2 as a possible D gene (5 bases). The CDR3 extends over 13 amino acids. V was pared by 5 bases and J by 8 bases, with 12 bases between. CDR1 LNHDA and CDR2 SQIVND come from the germline V gene (reference sequence). The CDR3 is CASSPGLRGELFF. As DNA, the CDR3 is TGTGCCAGTAGTCCGGGATTAAGAGGGGAGCTGTTTTTT.

This chain uses TRBV2 with TRBJ2-2; D possibly corresponds to TRBD2 (6 bases). The CDR3 loop spans 16 amino acids. V lost 5 bases, J lost 0 bases, and 13 bases lay in between. Germline V gives CDR1 SNHLY, CDR2 FYNNEI. CDR3 sequence: CASSQLAPANTGELFF. For the CDR3, the DNA is TGTGCCAGCAGTCAGCTAGCGCCCGCGAACACCGGGGAGCTGTTTTTT.

This clone was observed a few times. This chain links TRBV5-1 with TRBJ1-1; D is uncertain. The germline V gene has CDR1 SGHRS and CDR2 YFSETQ. Trimming pared 7 bases from V and 3 bases from J, leaving 7 bases between. This CDR3 is built from 11 residues. The chain's CDR3 is CASGRDTEAFF. The CDR3 DNA sequence: TGCGCCAGCGGGAGGGACACTGAAGCTTTCTTT. The full variable domain, completed using reference TRBV5-1 and TRBJ1-1, is KAGVTQTPRYLIKTRGQQVTLSCSPISGHRSVSWYQQTPGQGLQFLFEYFSETQRNKGNFPGRFSGRQFSNSRSEMNVSTLELGDSALYLCASGRDTEAFFGQGTRLTVV.

This clone came up once. The chain's CDR3 is CASSQWTGGTGELFF. CDR3 nucleotides: TGTGCCAGCAGCCAATGGACAGGGGGGACCGGGGAGCTGTTTTTT. V gene TRBV4-2 combines with J gene TRBJ2-2; 10 nucleotides line up with TRBD1. This CDR3 has 15 amino acids. Germline CDR1 LGHNA, CDR2 YNFKEQ. V trimming: 2 bases; J trimming: 5 bases; junction bases outside the gene matches: 2.

The table lists this clone with a count of one. This chain links TRBV5-1 with TRBJ2-1; 12 bases align to TRBD2. CDR1 and CDR2 from the germline V gene are SGHRS and YFSETQ. The V and J ends lost 2 bases and 6 bases, in that order; junction bases with no gene match: 6. CDR3 length: 16 amino acids. The CDR3 nucleotides are TGCGCCAGCAGCTTTAGGCTAGCGGGGGGGCTCAATGAGCAGTTCTTC. This encodes CASSFRLAGGLNEQFF.

The rearrangement joins TRBV28 to TRBJ2-1, with TRBD2 matching 11 bases. Germline-derived CDR1 and CDR2 are MDHEN and SYDVKM. V shed 8 bases, J shed 4 bases, and the junction held 7 bases outside the gene matches. There are 15 residues in the CDR3. CDR3 amino acids: CASLLAGAEYNEQFF. The CDR3 bases are TGTGCCAGCCTACTAGCGGGAGCGGAATACAATGAGCAGTTCTTC.

The gene calls are TRBV7-6 and TRBJ2-7; 12 nucleotides agree with TRBD1. The V gene end was trimmed by 5 bases and the J gene end by 7 bases; junction bases not matched to a gene: 9. CDR3 size: 15 residues. Germline V lookup: CDR1 SGHVS, CDR2 FNYEAQ. CDR3 nucleotides: TGTGCCAGCAGCCCCCGGGGACAGGGGGCGCATGAGCAGTACTTC. Translating gives CASSPRGQGAHEQYF.

The chain joins TRBV5-1 to TRBJ1-2, with unresolved D. The CDR3 consists of 15 residues. Germline CDR1 SGHRS, CDR2 YFSETQ. Trimming removed 4 bases from V and 8 bases from J, with 21 bases in between. The CDR3 protein is CASSPTPPGKEGYTF. The CDR3 DNA follows: TGCGCCAGCAGCCCAACCCCCCCGGGGAAAGAGGGCTACACCTTC.

The rearrangement uses TRBV7-6 and TRBJ1-6; D is perhaps TRBD1 (5 bases). Germline CDR1 SGHVS, CDR2 FNYEAQ. V lost 2 bases to trimming and J lost 9 bases, with 17 bases between them. The CDR3 is made up of 16 amino acids. The CDR3 here is CASSLPQGRGVSPLHF. CDR3 nucleotide sequence: TGTGCCAGCAGCTTACCCCAGGGAAGAGGGGTTTCACCCCTCCACTTT.

The chain carries TRBV25-1 and TRBJ2-5, with TRBD2 matching 10 bases. J gave up 5 bases and V 5 bases, and 8 bases lay outside the gene matches. The CDR3 is 15 amino acids. Per the germline V gene, CDR1 is MGHDK and CDR2 is SYGVNS. The CDR3 is CASSKRGGMGETQYF. DNA of the CDR3: TGTGCCAGCAGTAAGCGGGGGGGTATGGGGGAGACCCAGTACTTC. The whole variable domain, filled in from reference TRBV25-1 and TRBJ2-5, reads EADIYQTPRYLVIGTGKKITLECSQTMGHDKMYWYQQDPGMELHLIHYSYGVNSTEKGDLSSESTVSRIRTEHFPLTLESARPSHTSQYLCASSKRGGMGETQYFGPGTRLLVL.

The count of this clone is one. The gene calls are TRBV7-2 and TRBJ2-3; possibly TRBD1 or TRBD2 for D (6 bases each). The ends were cut back, 1 base at V and 3 bases at J, with 20 bases in the middle. This CDR3 contains 18 residues. Germline lookup yields CDR1 SGHTA and CDR2 FQGNSA. The chain's CDR3 is CASSLGSWGVGGTDTQYF. CDR3 sequence (DNA): TGTGCCAGCAGCTTAGGGTCTTGGGGGGTAGGGGGTACAGATACGCAGTATTTT.

The chain carries TRBV19 and TRBJ2-2; a possible D gene is TRBD1 (5 bases). Germline values: CDR1 LNHDA, CDR2 SQIVND (reference sequence). The CDR3 totals 14 residues. Between the trimmed V and J ends, which lost 8 bases and 2 bases, there was a span of 12 bases. The DNA of the CDR3 is TGTGCCAGTGGCCGACAGTCCAACACCGGGGAGCTGTTTTTT. Its translation is CASGRQSNTGELFF.

The chain uses TRBV27 and TRBJ2-7, with D possibly TRBD1 on 5 matching bases. The CDR3 is 14 residues long. CDR1 is MNHEY and CDR2 is SMNVEV in the germline V gene (reference sequence). Trimming removed 3 bases from V and 3 bases from J, with 12 bases in between. CDR3 DNA: TGTGCCAGCAGTTTGTCTGGGGCAGGCTACGAGCAGTACTTC. Protein sequence: CASSLSGAGYEQYF.